What follows are 13 T cell receptor beta chains derived from one specimen sequenced in a study of radiation and T cells in renal cell carcinoma. The data were produced by immunoSEQ multiplex PCR, yet TCRdb's version contains in-frame clones alone and is incomplete. The sample has some 58,000 clones, around 78% seen once. Time point reported: blood 2 weeks post-SBRT. Indicated treatment: 15 Gy SBRT to primary tumor, nephrectomy 4 weeks later. The source material was blood, sampled from a patient whose treatment included radiotherapy and nephrectomy. These receptors were taken from a man in his 60s with renal cell carcinoma.

This clone was found once. The rearrangement joins TRBV19 to TRBJ1-2; 10 bases align to TRBD1. Germline CDR1 reads LNHDA; CDR2 reads SQIVND (reference sequence). The CDR3 is made up of 14 amino acids. V was pared by 1 base and J by 13 bases, with 9 bases of the junction left unmatched. The DNA of the CDR3 is TGTGCCAGTAGTATAGGCCCGGGACAGGGGATCGCCACCTTC. It yields the protein CASSIGPGQGIATF.

This clone has only a few counts. V gene TRBV27 combines with J gene TRBJ2-3; D call uncertain. In germline, CDR1 is MNHEY, CDR2 SMNVEV (reference sequence). V shed 5 bases and J shed 0 bases, with 21 bases lying between them. The CDR3 length is 18 residues. CDR3 nucleotide sequence: TGTGCCAGCAGTCCGAACCCCAACCCTAGGTTTAGCACAGATACGCAGTATTTT. Translated, it gives CASSPNPNPRFSTDTQYF.

V is TRBV7-2 and J is TRBJ2-4, with a tentative D call TRBD2 (6 bases). Trimming removed 5 bases from V and 0 bases from J, with 11 bases in between. This CDR3 has 15 amino acids. Germline assignment: CDR1 SGHTA and CDR2 FQGNSA. CDR3: CASSHDGGAKNIQYF. CDR3 in DNA: TGTGCCAGCAGCCACGACGGGGGAGCCAAAAACATTCAGTACTTC.

The chain recombines TRBV29-1 with TRBJ1-5; TRBD1 matches at 12 bases. Germline lookup yields CDR1 SQVTM and CDR2 ANQGSEA. Unmatched junction bases numbered 6, after V lost 4 bases and J lost 2 bases. The CDR3 loop spans 16 amino acids. The CDR3 protein is CSVVGQGAVGNQPQHF. The CDR3 DNA reads TGCAGCGTTGTGGGACAGGGGGCCGTTGGCAATCAGCCCCAGCATTTT.

This clone was observed once. The V call is TRBV4-1, the J call TRBJ2-5, with D uncertain. The V end was cut by 1 base, the J end by 7 bases, with 4 bases between. Germline V lookup: CDR1 MGHRA, CDR2 YSYEKL. The CDR3 length is 11 residues. The CDR3 DNA sequence: TGCGCCAGCAGCCAAGGGGGGACCCAGTACTTC. This encodes CASSQGGTQYF.

V gene TRBV10-1 combines with J gene TRBJ2-3; D is perhaps TRBD2 (6 bases). Germline loops: CDR1 WNHNN, CDR2 SYGVQD (reference sequence). CDR3 length equals 15 residues. Trimming took off 4 bases at V and 2 bases at J, with 13 bases between the two ends. For the CDR3, the DNA is TGCGCCAGCAGTGGCTCGGGACTGTCCACAGATACGCAGTATTTT. Encoded protein: CASSGSGLSTDTQYF.

CDR3 protein: CASSWGGGGVYGYTF. For the CDR3, the DNA is TGTGCCAGCAGTTGGGGTGGCGGGGGGGTCTATGGCTACACCTTC. The chain has TRBV27 and TRBJ1-2; D possibly corresponds to TRBD1 (5 bases). The V end was cut by 4 bases, the J end by 4 bases, with 16 bases between. The CDR3 is 15 residues long. From germline, CDR1 is MNHEY and CDR2 SMNVEV (reference sequence).

This chain joins TRBV5-1 and TRBJ2-5, with D tentatively TRBD1 (6 bases). CDR1 is SGHRS and CDR2 is YFSETQ in the germline V gene. The CDR3 spans 15 residues. Trimming took 4 bases from V and 3 from J, leaving 16 bases between them. CDR3 sequence: CASSAGGTREETQYF. As DNA, the CDR3 is TGCGCCAGCAGCGCCGGTGGGACAAGAGAAGAGACCCAGTACTTC. The full variable domain, completed using reference TRBV5-1 and TRBJ2-5, is KAGVTQTPRYLIKTRGQQVTLSCSPISGHRSVSWYQQTPGQGLQFLFEYFSETQRNKGNFPGRFSGRQFSNSRSEMNVSTLELGDSALYLCASSAGGTREETQYFGPGTRLLVL.

The chain is built from TRBV7-9 and TRBJ1-1, with no clear D. The germline V and J ends were trimmed by 5 bases and 7 bases, with 11 bases remaining between them. The CDR3 has 12 amino acids. Germline V gives CDR1 SEHNR, CDR2 FQNEAQ (reference sequence). The CDR3 loop reads CASSLSGIEAFF. CDR3 bases: TGTGCCAGCAGCCTTAGCGGGATTGAAGCTTTCTTT. Based on the CDR3 plus reference TRBV7-9 and TRBJ1-1, the full variable domain is DTGVSQNPRHKITKRGQNVTFRCDPISEHNRLYWYRQTLGQGPEFLTYFQNEAQLEKSRLLSDRFSAERPKGSFSTLEIQRTEQGDSAMYLCASSLSGIEAFFGQGTRLTVV.

The J gene is TRBJ2-5, the V gene TRBV29-1; 12 bases are shared with TRBD1. This CDR3 has 13 amino acids. The ends lost 5 bases at V and 4 bases at J; junction bases unmatched: 2. The germline V gene has CDR1 SQVTM and CDR2 ANQGSEA. As DNA, the CDR3 is TGCAGCGTTCCGGGACAGGGGGCAGAGACCCAGTACTTC. Amino acid sequence: CSVPGQGAETQYF.

The chain employs TRBV5-1 and TRBJ1-1; the D is unclear. Looked up from germline, CDR1 is SGHRS and CDR2 is YFSETQ. V shed 0 bases and J shed 4 bases, with 10 bases lying between them. The CDR3 loop spans 14 amino acids. CDR3 DNA sequence: TGCGCCAGCAGCTTGGATAGTGGGAGCACTGAAGCTTTCTTT. It is translated as CASSLDSGSTEAFF.

This clone has just one count. This chain connects TRBV5-1 to TRBJ1-4, with TRBD1 identical over 11 bases. J lost 2 bases, V lost 4 bases, and 1 base had no gene match. There are 15 residues in the CDR3. Looked up from germline, CDR1 is SGHRS and CDR2 is YFSETQ. This CDR3 is CASSGQGATNEKLFF. The CDR3, as DNA: TGCGCCAGCAGCGGACAGGGGGCCACTAATGAAAAACTGTTTTTT.

The gene calls are TRBV7-3 and TRBJ2-3, with 8 bases that match TRBD1. Germline V gives CDR1 SGHTA, CDR2 FQGTGA. V shed 5 bases, J shed 0 bases, and the junction held 7 bases outside the gene matches. The CDR3 runs 16 residues. The CDR3 region is CASSPQTGVSTDTQYF. CDR3 DNA: TGTGCCAGCAGCCCACAGACAGGGGTTAGCACAGATACGCAGTATTTT.